These T cell receptor beta chains were read from a single sample in a study of T cell responses to AZD1222 COVID-19 vaccine. Sequencing used immunoSEQ multiplex PCR; TCRdb keeps in-frame clones, though not all of them. The sample lists 100,000 to 150,000 clones, 85% to 90% occurring once. The starting material was peripheral blood, obtained on day 0 of AZD1222 vaccination. The receptors originated from an adult in good health. Each CDR3 is given with its conserved first and last residue. The D gene is left open where the match is weak. Clone size is given for some rows only: seen once, a few or many times, or a class if the clone is expanded.

V: TRBV6-8
J: TRBJ1-6
size: -
D: TRBD1
CDR3: CASSYPRQGPGVSPLHF
DNA: TGTGCCAGCAGTTACCCCCGACAGGGACCGGGGGTTTCACCCCTCCACTTT

V: TRBV10-3
J: TRBJ2-1
size: few
D: TRBD2
CDR3: CAISGTGTSGTNSFF
DNA: TGTGCCATCAGTGGGACCGGGACTAGCGGGACTAATTCGTTCTTC

V: TRBV6-2/TRBV6-3
J: TRBJ2-1
size: -
D: -
CDR3: CASSYSDTARNEQFF
DNA: TGTGCCAGCAGTTACTCGGATACTGCCAGGAATGAGCAGTTCTTC

V: TRBV10-2
J: TRBJ1-1
size: -
D: -
CDR3: CASRQKWGLNTEAFF
DNA: TGCGCCAGCAGACAGAAATGGGGCTTAAACACTGAAGCTTTCTTT

V: TRBV18
J: TRBJ2-5
size: -
D: TRBD2
CDR3: CASSPTSGGSETQYF
DNA: TGTGCCAGCTCACCTACTAGCGGGGGTTCGGAGACCCAGTACTTC

V: TRBV7-5
J: TRBJ2-3
size: -
D: -
CDR3: CARSLRGRILVVDTQYF
DNA: TGTGCCAGAAGCTTACGAGGGCGGATCCTCGTGGTAGATACGCAGTATTTT

V: TRBV5-1
J: TRBJ1-2
size: -
D: -
CDR3: CASSPTSRAGYGYTF
DNA: TGCGCCAGCAGCCCTACAAGTAGGGCCGGCTATGGCTACACCTTC

V: TRBV2
J: TRBJ2-2
size: -
D: -
CDR3: CAAHRNVGELFF
DNA: TGTGCCGCCCACAGAAACGTCGGGGAGCTGTTTTTT

V: TRBV2
J: TRBJ1-4
size: -
D: TRBD1
CDR3: CASSPTGAPGEKLFF
DNA: TGTGCCAGCAGTCCTACAGGGGCCCCTGGAGAAAAACTGTTTTTT

V: TRBV7-9
J: TRBJ1-5
size: once
D: TRBD1
CDR3: CASSLWGQGSNQPQHF
DNA: TGTGCCAGCAGCTTGTGGGGACAGGGGAGCAATCAGCCCCAGCATTTT

V: TRBV6-1
J: TRBJ2-7
size: -
D: TRBD1
CDR3: CASRGQGPTYEQYF
DNA: TGTGCCAGCAGAGGACAGGGGCCCACCTACGAGCAGTACTTC

V: TRBV27
J: TRBJ2-3
size: -
D: -
CDR3: CASSSPRGGGTDTQYF
DNA: TGTGCCAGCAGTTCCCCCCGTGGGGGCGGGACAGATACGCAGTATTTT

V: TRBV5-3
J: TRBJ1-2
size: -
D: -
CDR3: CARSLSFNYGYTF
DNA: TGTGCCAGAAGCTTGAGTTTTAACTATGGCTACACCTTC

V: TRBV19
J: TRBJ1-4
size: few
D: TRBD1
CDR3: CASSIPTGGGEKLFF
DNA: TGTGCCAGTAGTATCCCGACAGGGGGAGGTGAAAAACTGTTTTTT

V: TRBV10-3
J: TRBJ2-7
size: few
D: TRBD1
CDR3: CAISESGDRYEQYF
DNA: TGTGCCATCAGTGAGTCAGGGGACAGGTACGAGCAGTACTTC

V: TRBV28
J: TRBJ1-2
size: -
D: -
CDR3: CASSLRQTGFRYGYTF
DNA: TGTGCCAGCAGTTTACGACAGACAGGTTTCCGCTATGGCTACACCTTC

V: TRBV14
J: TRBJ1-4
size: -
D: -
CDR3: CASSPAAGGEKLFF
DNA: TGTGCCAGCAGCCCCGCGGCGGGGGGTGAAAAACTGTTTTTT

V: TRBV7-9
J: TRBJ1-2
size: -
D: TRBD1
CDR3: CASSFAGGESYGYTF
DNA: TGTGCCAGCAGCTTTGCAGGGGGCGAGTCGTATGGCTACACCTTC

V: TRBV4-3
J: TRBJ2-5
size: -
D: -
CDR3: CASSQVRRQETQYF
DNA: TGCGCCAGCAGCCAAGTAAGGAGACAAGAGACCCAGTACTTC

V: TRBV2
J: TRBJ2-3
size: -
D: -
CDR3: CASSEEGGTDTQYF
DNA: TGTGCCAGCAGTGAAGAGGGCGGGACAGATACGCAGTATTTT

V: TRBV6-1
J: TRBJ2-7
size: -
D: -
CDR3: CASSEVRDGEQYF
DNA: TGTGCCAGCAGTGAAGTGAGGGACGGGGAGCAGTACTTC

V: TRBV10-3
J: TRBJ1-5
size: once
D: -
CDR3: CAISTVEGQPQHF
DNA: TGTGCCATTTCAACAGTGGAGGGTCAGCCCCAGCATTTT

V: TRBV11-2
J: TRBJ1-3
size: -
D: -
CDR3: CASSFAGNTIYF
DNA: TGTGCCAGCAGCTTCGCGGGAAACACCATATATTTT

V: TRBV7-9
J: TRBJ2-1
size: -
D: -
CDR3: CASSLAGPHYNEQFF
DNA: TGTGCCAGCAGCTTAGCCGGGCCGCACTACAATGAGCAGTTCTTC

V: TRBV6-4
J: TRBJ2-3
size: -
D: TRBD1
CDR3: CASSNRGLGTDTQYF
DNA: TGTGCCAGCAGTAACAGGGGGCTAGGCACAGATACGCAGTATTTT

V: TRBV18
J: TRBJ2-2
size: -
D: -
CDR3: CASSPRRSQNTGELFF
DNA: TGTGCCAGCTCACCACGAAGAAGCCAGAACACCGGGGAGCTGTTTTTT

V: TRBV2
J: TRBJ2-2
size: few
D: -
CDR3: CASKPDRNTGELFF
DNA: TGTGCCAGCAAACCCGACAGGAACACCGGGGAGCTGTTTTTT

V: TRBV28
J: TRBJ2-3
size: few
D: TRBD1
CDR3: CASGGQGTDTQYF
DNA: TGTGCCAGCGGGGGACAGGGTACAGATACGCAGTATTTT

V: TRBV28
J: TRBJ1-1
size: -
D: -
CDR3: CASSFSGVGRANTEAFF
DNA: TGTGCCAGCAGTTTCTCGGGGGTGGGGCGGGCTAACACTGAAGCTTTCTTT

V: TRBV5-1
J: TRBJ1-2
size: -
D: TRBD1
CDR3: CASSPAPGQGNYGYTF
DNA: TGCGCCAGCAGCCCCGCGCCGGGACAGGGAAACTATGGCTACACCTTC

V: TRBV18
J: TRBJ1-1
size: -
D: -
CDR3: CASSPTWRTGAFF
DNA: TGTGCCAGCTCACCAACCTGGAGGACGGGAGCTTTCTTT